The text below deals with one T cell receptor beta chain. This record comes from a study of blood T cell repertoires in COVID-19. The overall study: There were acute and convalescent COVID-19 samples, and they came from the United States, Italy and Spain. Sample material is recorded as cDNA or gDNA derived from T cells, B-cell-depleted T cells, or PBMCs.

Germline values: CDR1 SGHVS, CDR2 FQNEAQ. The CDR3 covers 16 residues. V was pared by 4 bases and J by 3 bases, with 9 bases of the junction left unmatched. Per the study methods: Reference gene primers were amplified, and this amplification served to estimate nucleated cell counts. Libraries were prepared by immunoSEQ multiplex PCR; TCRdb keeps only in-frame clonotypes and omits some of them. V and J calls and clone size follow that table, whereas D and trimming were derived from the DNA. The sample lists about 520,000 clones, approximately 85% occurring once. This TCR derives from a human donor in a cohort sampled during active COVID-19. The J gene is TRBJ2-1, the V gene TRBV7-8; 7 nucleotides align to TRBD2. Sequencing was carried out using peripheral blood. CDR3 residues: CASSSSRAGYYNEQFF. CDR3 bases: TGTGCCAGCAGCTCCTCGAGAGCGGGATACTACAATGAGCAGTTCTTC. The full variable domain, in which reference TRBV7-8 and TRBJ2-1 provide the parts outside the CDR3, is GAGVSQSPRYKVAKRGQDVALRCDPISGHVSLFWYQQALGQGPEFLTYFQNEAQLDKSGLPSDRFFAERPEGSVSTLKIQRTQQEDSAVYLCASSSSRAGYYNEQFFGPGTRLTVL.